The clone carrying this TCR beta chain showed up many times. Its antigen is unidentified. These data come from a study of T-cell reconstitution after alpha-beta-depleted transplantation in children. General study findings and limits: Alpha-beta T cells present about two months after transplant were reported to originate from several hundred expanded graft clones. Among T cells one year after transplant, newly produced cells accounted for most counts and diversity.

Researchers prepared the TCRbeta library using unique molecular identifiers, the study reports. TCRdb recomputed calls from the PCR reads with MiXCR, one row per CDR3 protein. The repertoire holds roughly 160,000 distinct CDR3 sequences, with around 10% as singletons. Germline trimming cut 5 bases from V and 2 bases from J; bases unmatched to any gene: 7. Germline CDR1 MNHNS, CDR2 SASEGT. The CDR3 has 15 residues. The source was PBMCs, collected before TCRalphabeta/CD19-depleted stem cell transplant. The rearrangement uses TRBV6-1 and TRBJ2-5; TRBD1 matches 8 bases. The receptor's source is a boy aged 2 to 10 with acute myeloid leukemia, due to receive a stem cell transplant. CDR3 bases: TGTGCCAGCAGTCTCGGGACAGGACGGCAAGAGACCCAGTACTTC. This translates into CASSLGTGRQETQYF.